This T cell receptor beta chain was retrieved from a study of T cell responses to AZD1222 COVID-19 vaccine. Study-level points and caveats: Unmutated regions of variants are reportedly targeted by nearly half of spike-specific TCRs.

CDR3 size: 13 residues. Trimming stripped 5 bases from V and 8 bases from J, with 13 bases between. Per the germline V gene, CDR1 is LNHDA and CDR2 is SQIVND (reference sequence). Clones were read by immunoSEQ multiplex PCR, and TCRdb kept only the in-frame ones, dropping some. The data contain approximately 130,000 clones, roughly 90% of them singletons. Note on this clone: No antigen is known for it.

The sample was peripheral blood, taken 28 days after the second AZD1222 dose. The TCR sequence derives from an adult who received the AZD1222 COVID-19 vaccine. V is TRBV19 and J is TRBJ2-1, with D unresolved. CDR3 amino acids: CASSHIWADEQFF. In DNA form, the CDR3 reads TGTGCCAGTAGTCATATCTGGGCTGATGAGCAGTTCTTC.